This T cell receptor beta chain emerged from a study of blood T cell repertoires in COVID-19. Study details: The study drew acute and convalescent COVID-19 samples from the United States, Italy and Spain.

Sequencing used immunoSEQ multiplex PCR; TCRdb keeps in-frame clones, though not all of them. The sample carries 85,000 to 95,000 clones, roughly 86% recorded once. Sequenced: peripheral blood. The source of this sequence is a human donor in a cohort sampled during active COVID-19.

CDR3 bases: TGTGCCAGCAGCGCCACCCCCTCCCCAGGGAAGGATTCACCCCTCCACTTT. Its protein is CASSATPSPGKDSPLHF. This rearrangement joins TRBV5-6 to TRBJ1-6; tentative D call: TRBD1 (5 bases). This CDR3 is built from 17 residues. Per germline, CDR1 SGHDT and CDR2 YYEEEE. The V end was cut by 4 bases, the J end by 8 bases, with 22 bases between.